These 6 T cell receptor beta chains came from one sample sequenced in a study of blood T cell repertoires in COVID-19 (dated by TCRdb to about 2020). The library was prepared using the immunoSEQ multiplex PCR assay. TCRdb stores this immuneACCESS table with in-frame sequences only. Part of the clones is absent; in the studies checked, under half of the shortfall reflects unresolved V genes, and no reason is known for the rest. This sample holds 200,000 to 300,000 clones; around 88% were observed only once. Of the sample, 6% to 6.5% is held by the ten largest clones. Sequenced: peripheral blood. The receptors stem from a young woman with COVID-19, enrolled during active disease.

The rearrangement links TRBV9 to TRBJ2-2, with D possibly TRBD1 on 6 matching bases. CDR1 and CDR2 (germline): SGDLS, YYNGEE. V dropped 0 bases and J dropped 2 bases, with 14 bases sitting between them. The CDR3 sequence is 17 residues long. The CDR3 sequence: CASSVGWGPTNTGELFF. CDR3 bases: TGTGCCAGCAGCGTAGGTTGGGGGCCTACCAACACCGGGGAGCTGTTTTTT.

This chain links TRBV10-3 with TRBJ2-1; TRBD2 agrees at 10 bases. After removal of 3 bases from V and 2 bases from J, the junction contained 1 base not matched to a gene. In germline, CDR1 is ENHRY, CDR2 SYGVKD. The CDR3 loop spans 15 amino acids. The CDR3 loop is CAISDGLAAYNEQFF. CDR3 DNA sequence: TGTGCCATCAGTGATGGACTAGCGGCCTACAATGAGCAGTTCTTC.

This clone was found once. CDR3 protein: CASSVSSGSLQETQYF. The CDR3, as DNA: TGTGCCAGCAGTGTGAGTAGCGGGAGCCTCCAAGAGACCCAGTACTTC. This chain connects TRBV2 to TRBJ2-5, with 9 bases matching TRBD2. J gave up 1 base and V 4 bases, and 7 bases lay outside the gene matches. There are 16 residues in the CDR3. The germline V gene has CDR1 SNHLY and CDR2 FYNNEI.

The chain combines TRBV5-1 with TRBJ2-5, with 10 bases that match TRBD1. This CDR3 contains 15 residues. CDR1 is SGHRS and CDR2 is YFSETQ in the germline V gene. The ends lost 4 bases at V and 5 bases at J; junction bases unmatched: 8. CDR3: CASSRGQGPRETQYF. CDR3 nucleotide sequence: TGCGCCAGCAGCAGGGGACAGGGGCCCCGGGAGACCCAGTACTTC. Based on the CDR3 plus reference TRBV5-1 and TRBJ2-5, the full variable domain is KAGVTQTPRYLIKTRGQQVTLSCSPISGHRSVSWYQQTPGQGLQFLFEYFSETQRNKGNFPGRFSGRQFSNSRSEMNVSTLELGDSALYLCASSRGQGPRETQYFGPGTRLLVL.

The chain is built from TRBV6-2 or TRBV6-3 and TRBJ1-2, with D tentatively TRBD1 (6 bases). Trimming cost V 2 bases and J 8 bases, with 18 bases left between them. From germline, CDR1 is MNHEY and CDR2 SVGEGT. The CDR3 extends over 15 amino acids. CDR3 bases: TGTGCCAGCAGTTACGGGACAACCAAAGGCACAGGCTACACCTTC. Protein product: CASSYGTTKGTGYTF.

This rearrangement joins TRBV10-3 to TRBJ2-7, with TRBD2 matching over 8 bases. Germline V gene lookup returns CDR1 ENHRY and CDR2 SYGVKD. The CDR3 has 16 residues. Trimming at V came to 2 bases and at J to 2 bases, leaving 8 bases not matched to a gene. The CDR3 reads CAISELSTSEAYEQYF. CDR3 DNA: TGTGCCATCAGTGAGCTCTCGACTAGCGAAGCCTACGAGCAGTACTTC.